This T cell receptor beta chain derives from a study of blood T cell repertoires in COVID-19. Study summary: The study drew acute and convalescent COVID-19 samples from the United States, Italy and Spain. T cells, B-cell-depleted T cells, or PBMCs supplied cDNA or gDNA.

The CDR3 contains 10 residues when both ends are counted. CDR1 KGHDR and CDR2 SFDVKD come from the germline V gene. Authors' analysis steps: Scientists estimated how many nucleated cells there were by amplifying reference gene primers. The assay was immunoSEQ multiplex PCR, and TCRdb's table has in-frame clones only and misses some. D and trimming were read from the DNA, whereas the V and J calls and clone size are those reported in that table. The table lists 110,000 to 150,000 clones, 84% of them singletons. Comment on this clone: This CDR3 is missing its conserved last phenylalanine or tryptophan, likely due to a read error. It is unclear where the CDR3 begins or ends on the DNA, so no DNA is shown, and the CDR3 is as TCRdb lists it.

The J gene is TRBJ1-2, the V gene TRBV24-1; whether TRBD1, the table's D call, matches the DNA was not checked. This TCR was sampled from a man aged 55 to 70 with active or convalescent COVID-19. Sequenced: peripheral blood. CDR3 sequence: CATSAQGSVL.